The sequence of this TCR beta chain was determined in a study of T-cell memory formation after mild COVID-19. This CDR3 contains 15 residues. Per the germline V gene, CDR1 is SQVTM and CDR2 is ANQGSEA. Trimming shortened V by 7 bases and J by 1 base, and 17 bases separated the two germline ends. Study results and limitations: Contracting clones, day 15 to 85, had balanced CD4/CD8, and later expanders favored CD4+. For contracting clones, CD4+ ones sat mainly in CM and EM, CD8+ in EMRA.

TCRdb re-analysed the 5' RACE reads in MiXCR, keeping a single row per CDR3 protein. Of about 340,000 distinct CDR3 sequences listed, roughly an eighth are singletons. This clonotype was counted between two and nine times. The antigen is not known. The specimen was PBMCs or a T cell subset sorted from them (not recorded which). The gene calls are TRBV29-1 and TRBJ2-1; tentatively, D is TRBD2 (6 bases). This TCR came from a young man who had mild COVID-19 (a few samples of this study predate the infection). Cell type and time point are not known. The chain's CDR3 is CSAVPGLLSYNEQFF. The CDR3 DNA follows: TGCAGCGCTGTACCGGGACTGTTATCCTACAATGAGCAGTTCTTC.